What follows are 28 T cell receptor beta chains derived from one specimen sequenced in a study of blood T cell repertoires in COVID-19. Clones were read by immunoSEQ multiplex PCR, and TCRdb kept only the in-frame ones, dropping some. The sample has some 150,000 clones, about nine tenths seen once. Sequenced input: peripheral blood. Source of these receptors: a man aged 50 or older with active or convalescent COVID-19.

This chain links TRBV6-5 with TRBJ2-7, with 7 bases lining up with TRBD1. CDR3 length equals 14 residues. V was clipped by 11 bases and J by 4 bases; unmatched bases: 14. CDR1 is MNHEY and CDR2 is SVGAGI in the germline V gene. The CDR3: CACRGTANTYEQYF. CDR3 nucleotide sequence: TGTGCCTGCCGAGGGACAGCCAACACATACGAGCAGTACTTC.

The V gene is TRBV5-1, the J gene TRBJ2-1; D remains ambiguous. The CDR3 covers 13 residues. V was shortened by 1 base and J by 6 bases, with 8 bases between the two germline ends. CDR1 is SGHRS and CDR2 is YFSETQ in the germline V gene. The CDR3 loop is CASSLQQSNEQFF. As DNA, the CDR3 is TGCGCCAGCAGCTTGCAACAAAGCAATGAGCAGTTCTTC.

V usage is TRBV7-3 and J usage is TRBJ2-3; D may be TRBD2 (6 bases). The length of the CDR3 is 15 residues. The germline V gene encodes CDR1 SGHTA and CDR2 FQGTGA. V was trimmed by 2 bases and J by 0 bases, leaving 9 bases between them. DNA for the CDR3: TGTGCCAGCAGCTTAGTCAGCGGGAGCACAGATACGCAGTATTTT. Protein sequence: CASSLVSGSTDTQYF.

This clone has a single count. V gene TRBV15 combines with J gene TRBJ2-1; a possible D gene is TRBD1 (6 bases). Trimming cost V 0 bases and J 3 bases, with 15 bases left between them. CDR1 and CDR2 from the germline V gene are LNHNV and YYDKDF (reference sequence). CDR3 length: 17 amino acids. CDR3 sequence: CATSRDTGIGGYNEQFF. CDR3 nucleotides: TGTGCCACCAGCAGAGATACAGGGATTGGTGGCTACAATGAGCAGTTCTTC.

The rearrangement links TRBV6-2 or TRBV6-3 to TRBJ2-7, with a weak D call TRBD1 (5 bases). The V gene's germline CDR1 is MNHEY and CDR2 SVGEGT. The CDR3 runs 17 residues. With 4 bases removed from V and 0 bases from J, the gap between germline ends came to 19 bases. This CDR3 is CASSSQLGPGASYEQYF. The CDR3 DNA reads as TGTGCCAGCAGTTCTCAATTGGGTCCTGGGGCCTCCTACGAGCAGTACTTC.

The V gene is TRBV30, the J gene TRBJ2-7; no reliable D call. CDR3 length: 13 amino acids. Trimming pared 1 base from V and 0 bases from J, leaving 7 bases between. Germline V gives CDR1 GTSNPN, CDR2 SVGIG (reference sequence). This CDR3 is CAWSGLSSYEQYF. CDR3 nucleotides: TGTGCCTGGAGTGGCCTAAGCTCCTACGAGCAGTACTTC.

The chain joins TRBV7-9 to TRBJ2-6; D ambiguous. Germline assignment: CDR1 SEHNR and CDR2 FQNEAQ (reference sequence). This CDR3 has 17 amino acids. The V gene lost 3 bases and the J gene lost 3 bases, with 15 bases spanning the gap. The CDR3 DNA reads TGTGCCAGCAGCTTTGAATTTTCGGGTGGTGGGGCCAACGTCCTGACTTTC. Protein: CASSFEFSGGGANVLTF.

The rearrangement uses TRBV19 and TRBJ1-2; 9 nucleotides agree with TRBD1. The germline V gene encodes CDR1 LNHDA and CDR2 SQIVND (reference sequence). Losses at the gene ends were 5 bases for V and 6 bases for J; bases not matched to a gene: 4. This CDR3 is 13 amino acids long. CDR3 coding DNA: TGTGCCAGTAGTGCCGGGACAGGGAATGGCTACACCTTC. Translation: CASSAGTGNGYTF.

This clone has more than one count but fewer than ten. The chain uses TRBV19 and TRBJ1-1, with D uncertain. Germline loops: CDR1 LNHDA, CDR2 SQIVND (reference sequence). Deletions cut 1 base from V and 1 base from J, with 7 bases between. This CDR3 is 14 amino acids long. The CDR3 loop is CASSIVQANTEAFF. The DNA of the CDR3 is TGTGCCAGTAGTATAGTCCAGGCGAACACTGAAGCTTTCTTT.

This chain connects TRBV5-1 to TRBJ1-1; D may be TRBD1 (5 bases). Trimming removed 4 bases at V and 1 base at J, with 11 bases between. CDR3 length: 14 amino acids. Germline V gene lookup returns CDR1 SGHRS and CDR2 YFSETQ. CDR3 sequence (DNA): TGCGCCAGCAGCCTTCCCCAGGGGAACACTGAAGCTTTCTTT. Amino acids: CASSLPQGNTEAFF.

This chain connects TRBV7-6 to TRBJ2-1, with a weak D call TRBD2 (5 bases). Germline CDR1 SGHVS, CDR2 FNYEAQ. The CDR3 covers 15 residues. V lost 5 bases and J 1 base, leaving 12 bases between the germline ends. The DNA for the CDR3 is TGTGCCAGCAGCCTTTCTAGAGGGTCCTACAATGAGCAGTTCTTC. Protein: CASSLSRGSYNEQFF. The full variable domain, with the rest looked up from reference TRBV7-6 and TRBJ2-1, is GAGVSQSPRYKVTKRGQDVALRCDPISGHVSLYWYRQALGQGPEFLTYFNYEAQQDKSGLPNDRFSAERPEGSISTLTIQRTEQRDSAMYRCASSLSRGSYNEQFFGPGTRLTVL.

V gene TRBV28 combines with J gene TRBJ1-1, with D possibly matching TRBD1 (5 bases). Deletions cut 4 bases from V and 1 base from J, with 13 bases between. This CDR3 is built from 15 residues. Per the germline V gene, CDR1 is MDHEN and CDR2 is SYDVKM. The CDR3 loop is CASSYNSGQNTEAFF. CDR3 nucleotides: TGTGCCAGCAGTTACAATTCAGGGCAGAACACTGAAGCTTTCTTT.

V gene TRBV10-3 combines with J gene TRBJ2-1, with TRBD2 matching over 14 bases. Germline values: CDR1 ENHRY, CDR2 SYGVKD. Trimming took 5 bases from V and 0 from J; bases not matched to a gene: 6. This CDR3 region has 18 residues. Here the CDR3 DNA reads TGTGCCATCAGTTCGGGACTAGCGGGAGCCAGCTCCTACAATGAGCAGTTCTTC. This sequence encodes CAISSGLAGASSYNEQFF.

The J gene is TRBJ2-3, the V gene TRBV7-6, with a weak D call TRBD2 (6 bases). Deletions cut 3 bases from V and 2 bases from J, with 15 bases between. The length of the CDR3 is 16 residues. The V gene's germline CDR1 is SGHVS and CDR2 FNYEAQ. The CDR3 bases are TGTGCCAGCAGCTTGGGGTCCGGGGGATTCACAGATACGCAGTATTTT. It is translated as CASSLGSGGFTDTQYF.

V and J are TRBV9 and TRBJ2-7, with 11 bases matching TRBD2. The V and J ends lost 1 base and 2 bases, in that order; junction bases with no gene match: 8. Germline V CDR1 and CDR2: SGDLS, YYNGEE. The CDR3 is 17 residues long. CDR3 in amino acids: CASSVFPIAGGPYEQYF. CDR3 coding DNA: TGTGCCAGCAGCGTATTTCCCATAGCGGGAGGGCCCTACGAGCAGTACTTC.

This clone was counted only a few times. This chain connects TRBV28 to TRBJ1-4, with TRBD1 matching over 8 bases. The junction had 5 bases not matched to a gene; V was cut back by 5 bases and J by 6 bases. CDR3 length equals 14 residues. Germline CDR1 MDHEN, CDR2 SYDVKM. The CDR3 region is CASSDRGRDEKLFF. The CDR3 region has the DNA TGTGCCAGCAGTGACAGGGGAAGGGATGAAAAACTGTTTTTT.

The chain couples TRBV6-5 to TRBJ1-3; TRBD1 aligns across 7 bases. This CDR3 is 16 amino acids long. The germline V gene encodes CDR1 MNHEY and CDR2 SVGAGI. The trim removed 0 bases at V and 0 bases at J, leaving 2 bases unmatched. The CDR3 sequence: CASSYSRTGSGNTIYF. The CDR3 DNA is TGTGCCAGCAGTTACTCGAGGACAGGCTCTGGAAACACCATATATTTT.

V and J are TRBV14 and TRBJ1-2; TRBD1 matches at 11 bases. The CDR3 has 16 amino acids. V shed 8 bases, J shed 7 bases, and the junction held 15 bases outside the gene matches. Germline loops: CDR1 SGHDN, CDR2 FVKESK. CDR3 sequence reads: CASGNPGQGGAPGYTF. In nucleotides, the CDR3 is TGTGCCAGCGGAAATCCGGGACAGGGGGGGGCCCCTGGCTACACCTTC.

The rearrangement uses TRBV18 and TRBJ2-7; D uncertain. Per the germline V gene, CDR1 is KGHSH and CDR2 is LQKENI. Trimming removed 0 bases from V and 2 bases from J, with 8 bases in between. The CDR3 length is 14 residues. The DNA for the CDR3 is TGTGCCAGCTCACCACCGGTAGCTACCTACGAGCAGTACTTC. Its protein product is CASSPPVATYEQYF.

V gene TRBV5-1 combines with J gene TRBJ2-1, with 14 bases lining up with TRBD2. There are 19 residues in the CDR3. In germline, CDR1 is SGHRS, CDR2 YFSETQ. V gave up 4 bases and J gave up 2 bases; unmatched junction bases: 11. The CDR3 here is CASSSTGTSGRATYNEQFF. CDR3 DNA: TGCGCCAGCAGCAGTACCGGGACTAGCGGGAGAGCAACCTACAATGAGCAGTTCTTC.

V gene TRBV24-1 combines with J gene TRBJ2-1, with 12 bases identical to TRBD2. After removal of 4 bases from V and 7 bases from J, the junction contained 7 bases not matched to a gene. Germline V gene lookup returns CDR1 KGHDR and CDR2 SFDVKD. The CDR3 is 16 amino acids. CDR3 sequence (DNA): TGTGCCACCAGTGAAAGGGGACTAGCGGGTGGTAATGAGCAGTTCTTC. Its protein product is CATSERGLAGGNEQFF.

The CDR3 spells CASSTPADSRGYTF. In DNA form, the CDR3 reads TGTGCCAGCAGTACCCCCGCCGACAGCCGCGGCTACACCTTC. The chain uses TRBV6-5 and TRBJ1-2; tentative D call: TRBD1 (5 bases). The CDR3 has 14 residues. Germline CDR1 reads MNHEY; CDR2 reads SVGAGI. V lost 5 bases, J lost 8 bases, and 18 bases lay in between.

The V and J genes are TRBV6-5 and TRBJ2-2, with D possibly being TRBD2 (5 bases). This CDR3 is built from 15 residues. Trimming stripped 8 bases from V and 5 bases from J, with 18 bases between. CDR1 is MNHEY, CDR2 SVGAGI, per germline. The chain's CDR3 is CASPPSGPRTGELFF. The CDR3 nucleotides are TGTGCCAGCCCCCCAAGCGGCCCGCGTACCGGGGAGCTGTTTTTT.

This sequence joins TRBV6-2 or TRBV6-3 and TRBJ1-5; D perhaps matches TRBD1 (6 bases). Trimming shortened V by 6 bases and J by 1 base, and 13 bases separated the two germline ends. CDR1 and CDR2 (germline): MNHEY, SVGEGT. The CDR3 loop spans 15 amino acids. Written as DNA, the CDR3 is TGTGCCAGCAGACCTCATGACAGGAGCAATCAGCCCCAGCATTTT. It encodes CASRPHDRSNQPQHF.

This clone was recorded once. This chain links TRBV10-2 with TRBJ2-1, with D perhaps matching TRBD2 (6 bases). V dropped 7 bases and J dropped 2 bases, with 12 bases sitting between them. The CDR3 consists of 14 residues. Germline-derived CDR1 and CDR2 are WSHSY and SAAADI. The CDR3, as DNA: TGCGCCAGCAAGCGCGGGAATCCCTACAATGAGCAGTTCTTC. Its translation is CASKRGNPYNEQFF.

V usage is TRBV7-9 and J usage is TRBJ2-4, with TRBD1 identical over 7 bases. CDR3 length equals 14 residues. Trimming at V came to 5 bases and at J to 8 bases, leaving 9 bases not matched to a gene. The germline gives CDR1 SEHNR, CDR2 FQNEAQ (reference sequence). The DNA of the CDR3 is TGTGCCAGCAGCCATGACAGGGTAACAGACATTCAGTACTTC. Residues: CASSHDRVTDIQYF. The entire variable domain, with the rest obtained from reference TRBV7-9 and TRBJ2-4, is as follows: DTGVSQNPRHKITKRGQNVTFRCDPISEHNRLYWYRQTLGQGPEFLTYFQNEAQLEKSRLLSDRFSAERPKGSFSTLEIQRTEQGDSAMYLCASSHDRVTDIQYFGAGTRLSVL.

The chain carries TRBV27 and TRBJ2-2, with 7 bases lining up with TRBD2. The CDR3 consists of 14 residues. With V trimmed by 3 bases and J by 8 bases, 6 bases remained unmatched. Germline-derived CDR1 and CDR2 are MNHEY and SMNVEV (reference sequence). In DNA, the CDR3 is TGTGCCAGCAGTTTTGGAGGGAGGGGTGGGGAGCTGTTTTTT. Protein product: CASSFGGRGGELFF.

This clone was observed a single time. The chain combines TRBV6-6 with TRBJ2-2, with D possibly being TRBD2 (5 bases). With 0 bases removed from V and 7 bases from J, the gap between germline ends came to 12 bases. Germline V CDR1 and CDR2: MNHNY, SVGAGI (reference sequence). The CDR3 spans 15 residues. The CDR3 spells CASSYSSGSVGELFF. The CDR3 nucleotides read TGTGCCAGCAGTTACTCGAGCGGCTCTGTCGGGGAGCTGTTTTTT.